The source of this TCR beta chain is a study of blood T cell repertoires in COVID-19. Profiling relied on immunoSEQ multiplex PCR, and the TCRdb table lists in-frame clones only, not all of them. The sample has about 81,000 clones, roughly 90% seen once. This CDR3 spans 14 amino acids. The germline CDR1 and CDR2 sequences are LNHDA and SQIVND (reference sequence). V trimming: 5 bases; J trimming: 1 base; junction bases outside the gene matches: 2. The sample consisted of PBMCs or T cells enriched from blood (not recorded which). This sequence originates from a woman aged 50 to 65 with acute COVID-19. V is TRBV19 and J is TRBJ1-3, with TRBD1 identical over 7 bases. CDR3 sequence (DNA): TGTGCCAGTAGTCCGACAGGGTCTGGAAACACCATATATTTT. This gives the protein CASSPTGSGNTIYF. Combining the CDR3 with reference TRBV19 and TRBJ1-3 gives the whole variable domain DGGITQSPKYLFRKEGQNVTLSCEQNLNHDAMYWYRQDPGQGLRLIYYSQIVNDFQKGDIAEGYSVSREKKESFPLTVTSAQKNPTAFYLCASSPTGSGNTIYFGEGSWLTVV.